This T cell receptor (beta chain) was profiled in a study of beta chain features in type 1 diabetes. General study findings and limits: Possibly, sequencing cDNA over-represented cells that had high TCR expression levels.

Each of the CD4+ naive, central memory, regulatory and stem cell-like memory populations was sorted via CD45RO/CCR7/CD25/CD127/CD95/CD27. Each sorted population was over 95% pure. This clone was seen only a few times. Its antigen is unknown. With V trimmed by 5 bases and J by 5 bases, 9 bases remained unmatched. The CDR3 runs 15 residues. Germline values: CDR1 SNHLY, CDR2 FYNNEI. Reverse transcription of all isolated RNA meant that expressed TCRB transcripts were sequenced. Only in-frame clones appear in the TCRdb table, and some are missing; sequencing was by immunoSEQ multiplex PCR. The sample has around 200,000 clones, roughly an eighth seen once; the top ten hold 0.62%.

V usage is TRBV2 and J usage is TRBJ2-5; 9 bases align to TRBD1. Input material: central memory CD4+ T cells from blood. This TCR derives from a woman between 18 and 29 years old in good health. The CDR3 nucleotides are TGTGCCAGCAGTAGGGACAGGGTAGGGCAGGAGACCCAGTACTTC. Residues: CASSRDRVGQETQYF.